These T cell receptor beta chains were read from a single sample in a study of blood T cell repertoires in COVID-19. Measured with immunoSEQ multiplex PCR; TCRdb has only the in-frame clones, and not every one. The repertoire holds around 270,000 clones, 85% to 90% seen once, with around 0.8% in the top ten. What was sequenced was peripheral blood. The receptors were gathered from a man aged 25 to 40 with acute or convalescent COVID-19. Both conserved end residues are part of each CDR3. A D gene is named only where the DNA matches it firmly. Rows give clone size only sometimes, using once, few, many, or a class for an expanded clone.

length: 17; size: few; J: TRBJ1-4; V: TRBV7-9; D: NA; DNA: TGTGCCAGCAGCTTAATGAGCGTAGTCGCAACTAATGAAAAACTGTTTTTT; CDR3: CASSLMSVVATNEKLFF
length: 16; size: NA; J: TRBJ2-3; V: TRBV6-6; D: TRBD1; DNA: TGTGCCAGCAGACTTACAGGGGGCGGTCATGCAGATACGCAGTATTTT; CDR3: CASRLTGGGHADTQYF
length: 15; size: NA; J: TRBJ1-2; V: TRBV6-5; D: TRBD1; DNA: TGTGCCAGCAGTTATACCCCGGGACAGGGCTATGGCTACACCTTC; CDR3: CASSYTPGQGYGYTF
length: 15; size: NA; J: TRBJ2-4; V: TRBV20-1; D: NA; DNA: TGCAGTGCTAGTACCGTGTTACTAGCCAAAAACATTCAGTACTTC; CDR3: CSASTVLLAKNIQYF
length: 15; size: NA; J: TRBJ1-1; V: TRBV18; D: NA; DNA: TGTGCCAGCTCATCATTCGCACCAGGGAACACTGAAGCTTTCTTT; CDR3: CASSSFAPGNTEAFF
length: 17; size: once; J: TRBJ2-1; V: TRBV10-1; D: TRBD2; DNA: TGCGCCAGCAGTGAGTCCCGGACTAGCGGGAGAAATTTTGAGCAGTTCTTC; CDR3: CASSESRTSGRNFEQFF
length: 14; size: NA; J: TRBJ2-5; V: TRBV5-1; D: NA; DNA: TGCGCCAGCAGCTTGGCGGGGGGCAAAGAGACCCAGTACTTC; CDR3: CASSLAGGKETQYF
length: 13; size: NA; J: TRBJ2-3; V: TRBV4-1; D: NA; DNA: TGCGCCAGCAGCCAACGTGGCACAGATACGCAGTATTTT; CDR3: CASSQRGTDTQYF
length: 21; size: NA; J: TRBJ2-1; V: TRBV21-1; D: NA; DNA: TGTGCCAGCAGCAAAGCCCCTCCTAGCGGGAACTTCAACTTTTCCTACAATGAGCAGTTCTTC; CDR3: CASSKAPPSGNFNFSYNEQFF
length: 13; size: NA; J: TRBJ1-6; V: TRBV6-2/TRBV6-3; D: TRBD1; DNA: TGTGCCAGCAGTTTCGACAGGGTATCACCCCTCCACTTT; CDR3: CASSFDRVSPLHF
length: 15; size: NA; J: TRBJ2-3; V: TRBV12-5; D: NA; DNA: TGTGCTAGTGGCACCCCGATAGGAGTTGTAGATACGCAGTATTTT; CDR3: CASGTPIGVVDTQYF
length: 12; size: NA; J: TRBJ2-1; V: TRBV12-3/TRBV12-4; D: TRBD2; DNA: TGTGCCAGCAGTTTGCTAGGGACTAGCCCGTTCTTC; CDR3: CASSLLGTSPFF
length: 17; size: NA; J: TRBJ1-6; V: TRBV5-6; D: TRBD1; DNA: TGTGCCAGCAGCAAACGCCGGGACAGGGGAAATTCGGCACCCCTCCACTTT; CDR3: CASSKRRDRGNSAPLHF